This record covers a single T cell receptor beta chain. Its specificity is unknown. V was trimmed by 2 bases and J by 7 bases, leaving 24 bases between them. Germline V gene sequence: CDR1 MNHEY, CDR2 SVGEGT. The CDR3 sequence is 18 residues long. These data come from a study of blood T cells in healthy people across ages. Whole-study findings and limits: Across samples, TCR beta diversity tracked strongly with naive T cell percentage. The authors considered diversity estimates from one million T cells to be underestimates. Long-lived donors carried more naive CD4+ cells and greater diversity than aged donors.

Alongside a J-beta primer mix, a sample-barcoded 5' primer served in a second PCR lasting 7 to 11 cycles. One entry per CDR3 protein results from TCRdb running MiXCR on the 5' RACE reads. The sample has around 1,500,000 distinct CDR3 sequences, about 43% seen once. Around 10 milliliters was the volume of peripheral blood drawn from each donor. The source is a woman aged 18-29 years in good health. The genes are TRBV6-2 or TRBV6-3 and TRBJ1-5; the D is unclear. The sample taken for sequencing was blood. CDR3 loop: CASSYPTDTAVQWQPQHF. CDR3 sequence (DNA): TGTGCCAGCAGTTACCCGACGGATACAGCCGTGCAGTGGCAGCCCCAGCATTTT.